The 18 T cell receptor beta chains in this list originate from one sample, sequenced in a study of regulatory dendritic cells for organ transplantation (dated by TCRdb to 2017 to 2019). The receptor library was made with the immunoSEQ multiplex PCR assay. In its TCRdb copy, this immuneACCESS table keeps in-frame sequences only and misses some clones. Where compared with another copy, unresolved V genes explain less than half of these, and the others have no known cause. This sample has tens of thousands of clones in its table, and approximately 81% of those were observed once. The ten largest clones take up approximately 0.43% of the sample. Sequenced: naive CD8+ T cells from blood. Per the publication, the cell subset or site label means: CD45RA+ naive T cells. The receptors shown here come from a human donor in good health.

The chain links TRBV2 to TRBJ2-2; no reliable D call. Per germline, CDR1 SNHLY and CDR2 FYNNEI. This CDR3 has 12 residues. V was trimmed by 8 bases and J by 2 bases, leaving 6 bases between them. As DNA, the CDR3 is TGTGCCAGCGATAGTAACACCGGGGAGCTGTTTTTT. Encoded protein: CASDSNTGELFF. Drawing the rest from reference TRBV2 and TRBJ2-2, the complete variable domain is EPEVTQTPSHQVTQMGQEVILRCVPISNHLYFYWYRQILGQKVEFLVSFYNNEISEKSEIFDDQFSVERPDGSNFTLKIRSTKLEDSAMYFCASDSNTGELFFGEGSRLTVL.

This clone was seen a handful of times. V and J are TRBV6-6 and TRBJ1-1; D gene unclear. Germline V lookup: CDR1 MNHNY, CDR2 SVGAGI (reference sequence). Trimming took off 6 bases at V and 5 bases at J, with 10 bases between the two ends. The CDR3 is 12 amino acids. CDR3 in amino acids: CASRPGGTEAFF. The CDR3 nucleotides are TGTGCCAGCAGGCCCGGCGGGACTGAAGCTTTCTTT.

The J gene is TRBJ2-1, the V gene TRBV19, with 8 nucleotides matching TRBD1. V was clipped by 10 bases and J by 9 bases; unmatched bases: 5. Germline V CDR1 and CDR2: LNHDA, SQIVND (reference sequence). This CDR3 comprises 11 residues. CDR3 coding DNA: TGTGCCATTTCAGGGGGCAGTGAGCAGTTCTTC. Protein: CAISGGSEQFF.

The chain couples TRBV16 to TRBJ1-5; D is unresolved. V was shortened by 0 bases and J by 0 bases, with 9 bases between the two germline ends. The CDR3 covers 16 residues. Germline loops: CDR1 KGHSY, CDR2 FQNENV. This CDR3 reads CASSQSGTHSNQPQHF. The CDR3 DNA reads TGTGCCAGCAGCCAATCGGGCACGCATAGCAATCAGCCCCAGCATTTT.

CDR3 amino acids: CASSQEIGALYEQYF. CDR3 bases: TGCGCCAGCAGCCAAGAAATAGGGGCTTTGTACGAGCAGTACTTC. J is TRBJ2-7 and V is TRBV4-1; weak D call: TRBD1 (5 bases). With 0 bases removed from V and 4 bases from J, the gap between germline ends came to 13 bases. From germline, CDR1 is MGHRA and CDR2 YSYEKL. CDR3 size: 15 residues.

The chain has TRBV7-9 and TRBJ1-4; 8 bases line up with TRBD1. V lost 5 bases to trimming and J lost 4 bases; unmatched junction nucleotides: 12. CDR1 and CDR2 (germline): SEHNR, FQNEAQ (reference sequence). CDR3 length: 17 amino acids. The CDR3 protein is CASSPRDRGLSNEKLFF. DNA for the CDR3: TGTGCCAGCAGCCCCCGAGACAGGGGTCTCAGTAATGAAAAACTGTTTTTT.

This chain joins TRBV19 and TRBJ2-1; the match to TRBD2 covers 10 bases. Germline CDR1 LNHDA, CDR2 SQIVND (reference sequence). Trimming at V came to 6 bases and at J to 0 bases, leaving 8 bases not matched to a gene. This CDR3 has 17 amino acids. The CDR3 nucleotides read TGTGCCAGTAGCCCCACTAGCGGGGCCTACTCCTACAATGAGCAGTTCTTC. Translating gives CASSPTSGAYSYNEQFF.

The V call is TRBV6-5, the J call TRBJ2-1; TRBD2 is a possible D gene (7 bases). Germline CDR1 reads MNHEY; CDR2 reads SVGAGI. The CDR3 sequence is 15 residues long. V gave up 3 bases and J gave up 2 bases, with 11 bases separating them. Here the CDR3 reads CASSYRGGPYNEQFF. The CDR3 nucleotides are TGTGCCAGCAGTTATAGGGGGGGCCCCTACAATGAGCAGTTCTTC.

This chain joins TRBV5-8 and TRBJ1-2, with a weak D call TRBD1 (5 bases). This CDR3 is built from 15 residues. Germline loops: CDR1 SGHTS, CDR2 YDEGEE. Trimming removed 0 bases from V and 4 bases from J, with 13 bases in between. The CDR3 coding sequence is TGTGCCAGCAGCTTGGGTGGACATGCTTCCTATGGCTACACCTTC. Its translation is CASSLGGHASYGYTF. The entire variable domain, with the rest obtained from reference TRBV5-8 and TRBJ1-2, is as follows: EAGVTQSPTHLIKTRGQQATLRCSPISGHTSVYWYQQALGLGLQFLLWYDEGEERNRGNFPPRFSGRQFPNYSSELNVNALELEDSALYLCASSLGGHASYGYTFGSGTRLTVV.

The chain combines TRBV6-5 with TRBJ1-5; no reliable D call. CDR3 length: 15 residues. The V and J ends lost 2 bases and 3 bases respectively, with 11 bases between them. Germline values: CDR1 MNHEY, CDR2 SVGAGI. The CDR3: CASSYSGSANQPQHF. The CDR3 DNA reads TGTGCCAGCAGTTACAGTGGAAGCGCCAATCAGCCCCAGCATTTT.

This clone was seen once. J is TRBJ2-2 and V is TRBV11-3; 7 nucleotides align to TRBD1. V was pared by 4 bases and J by 1 base, with 9 bases of the junction left unmatched. The CDR3 spans 17 residues. Looked up from germline, CDR1 is SGHNT and CDR2 is YENEEA. DNA of the CDR3: TGTGCCAGCAGCTACTACCCCGGGACAGAGAACACCGGGGAGCTGTTTTTT. Protein product: CASSYYPGTENTGELFF.

As to this clone: The sample contains more than one DNA sequence encoding this CDR3. The chain is built from TRBV2 and TRBJ1-2, with TRBD1 as a possible D gene (5 bases). This CDR3 is built from 14 residues. Germline CDR1 and CDR2: SNHLY and FYNNEI. Trimming shortened V by 4 bases and J by 1 base, and 10 bases separated the two germline ends. CDR3 DNA sequence: TGTGCCAGCAGTGGAGACAGCTTTAACTATGGCTACACCTTC. Translation: CASSGDSFNYGYTF. The entire variable domain, with the rest obtained from reference TRBV2 and TRBJ1-2, is as follows: EPEVTQTPSHQVTQMGQEVILRCVPISNHLYFYWYRQILGQKVEFLVSFYNNEISEKSEIFDDQFSVERPDGSNFTLKIRSTKLEDSAMYFCASSGDSFNYGYTFGSGTRLTVV.

This clone occurred a few times. The junction and the germline gene differ at one end; a read error may be behind it. The CDR3 spells CASMPNSGELFF. In nucleotides, the CDR3 is TGTGCCAGCATGCCCAACAGCGGGGAGCTGTTTTTT. The rearrangement joins TRBV6-5 to TRBJ2-2; no clear D. Germline V lookup: CDR1 MNHEY, CDR2 SVGAGI. The CDR3 covers 12 residues.

The chain combines TRBV7-9 with TRBJ2-5, with D possibly being TRBD2 (5 bases). There are 16 residues in the CDR3. V lost 5 bases and J lost 0, with 16 bases in between. Germline values: CDR1 SEHNR, CDR2 FQNEAQ (reference sequence). Here the CDR3 DNA reads TGTGCCAGCAGCCAAAGCCCCCAGCGGTACCAAGAGACCCAGTACTTC. Its protein product is CASSQSPQRYQETQYF.

The chain joins TRBV7-9 to TRBJ1-4, with D possibly matching TRBD1 (6 bases). The ends were cut back, 5 bases at V and 5 bases at J, with 9 bases in the middle. The CDR3 is 13 residues long. Germline lookup yields CDR1 SEHNR and CDR2 FQNEAQ (reference sequence). The CDR3 nucleotides are TGTGCCAGCAGCCCGACAGGAAATGAAAAACTGTTTTTT. This codes for CASSPTGNEKLFF.

The chain carries TRBV5-1 and TRBJ2-5, with 7 bases aligning to TRBD1. V gave up 0 bases and J gave up 5 bases; unmatched junction bases: 10. Germline CDR1 and CDR2: SGHRS and YFSETQ. This CDR3 has 16 residues. This chain's CDR3 is CASSLGDQGVRETQYF. CDR3 in DNA: TGCGCCAGCAGCTTGGGGGATCAGGGGGTCCGGGAGACCCAGTACTTC.

The chain is built from TRBV11-1 and TRBJ2-1, with a possible D match to TRBD2 (5 bases). V shed 2 bases and J shed 7 bases, with 12 bases lying between them. The CDR3 spans 14 residues. CDR1 and CDR2 (germline): SGHAT, FQDESV (reference sequence). This CDR3 is CASSLTPRGNEQFF. The CDR3 DNA sequence: TGTGCCAGCAGCTTAACCCCTAGAGGGAATGAGCAGTTCTTC.

A few counts support this clone. CDR3 sequence (DNA): TGTGCCAGTAACCCGTCGACAGGGCGGAGCAATCAGCCCCAGCATTTT. Residues: CASNPSTGRSNQPQHF. J is TRBJ1-5 and V is TRBV19; 7 nucleotides align to TRBD1. The germline gives CDR1 LNHDA, CDR2 SQIVND (reference sequence). This CDR3 has 16 amino acids. The V segment lost 7 bases and the J segment 1 base; nucleotides outside the gene matches: 10.